Following are 30 T cell receptor beta chains from one sample sequenced in a study of blood T cell repertoires in COVID-19. Measured with immunoSEQ multiplex PCR; TCRdb has only the in-frame clones, and not every one. The sample comprises over 95,000 clones, roughly 89% of which are singletons, and roughly 19% rests with the top ten. Source material: peripheral blood. All receptors derive from a human donor with acute or convalescent COVID-19. The donor label of this sample is uncertain.

V and J are TRBV29-1 and TRBJ2-7; 10 positions match TRBD1. The CDR3 is made up of 13 amino acids. CDR1 is SQVTM and CDR2 is ANQGSEA in the germline V gene. J was trimmed by 5 bases and V by 6 bases; bases with no gene match: 7. The DNA for the CDR3 is TGCAGCGTCGGACAGGGGGGAGTCGACGAGCAGTACTTC. This sequence encodes CSVGQGGVDEQYF.

The chain recombines TRBV14 with TRBJ1-2; D unclear. CDR1 and CDR2 (germline): SGHDN, FVKESK. CDR3 length: 14 residues. The V end was cut by 4 bases, the J end by 4 bases, with 13 bases between. The CDR3 loop is CASSLNPAGYGYTF. Written as DNA, the CDR3 is TGTGCCAGCAGCCTAAATCCCGCCGGCTATGGCTACACCTTC.

This clone was detected a few times. V usage is TRBV19 and J usage is TRBJ1-2, with 8 nucleotides matching TRBD1. The CDR3 loop spans 13 amino acids. V lost 6 bases to trimming and J lost 8 bases; unmatched junction nucleotides: 8. Germline V gene lookup returns CDR1 LNHDA and CDR2 SQIVND (reference sequence). This CDR3 is CASSRTGKEGYTF. CDR3 coding DNA: TGTGCCAGTAGCCGGACAGGGAAGGAGGGCTACACCTTC. The whole variable domain, filled in from reference TRBV19 and TRBJ1-2, reads DGGITQSPKYLFRKEGQNVTLSCEQNLNHDAMYWYRQDPGQGLRLIYYSQIVNDFQKGDIAEGYSVSREKKESFPLTVTSAQKNPTAFYLCASSRTGKEGYTFGSGTRLTVV.

V and J are TRBV15 and TRBJ2-7, with D perhaps TRBD2 (6 bases). The V end lost 5 bases, the J end lost 5 bases, and 13 bases lay between the germline ends. Germline values: CDR1 LNHNV, CDR2 YYDKDF (reference sequence). The CDR3 runs 13 residues. The CDR3 DNA reads TGTGCCACCAGCCCCGGAGGCGGGGACGAGCAGTACTTC. Protein sequence: CATSPGGGDEQYF.

The rearrangement uses TRBV7-8 and TRBJ2-3; D possibly corresponds to TRBD2 (5 bases). This CDR3 spans 15 amino acids. Germline CDR1 is SGHVS and CDR2 is FQNEAQ. V lost 3 bases and J lost 1, with 11 bases in between. This chain's CDR3 is CASSLEEGRTDTQYF. In DNA form, the CDR3 reads TGTGCCAGCAGCTTGGAGGAAGGACGCACAGATACGCAGTATTTT.

The rearrangement joins TRBV6-5 to TRBJ1-1; 8 nucleotides align to TRBD1. The germline V gene has CDR1 MNHEY and CDR2 SVGAGI. The CDR3 runs to 14 residues. The V segment lost 8 bases and the J segment 0 bases; nucleotides outside the gene matches: 5. Here the CDR3 DNA reads TGTGCCAGCGGAAAACAGGGGGTGAACACTGAAGCTTTCTTT. Protein: CASGKQGVNTEAFF.

The chain couples TRBV5-1 to TRBJ1-2, with TRBD1 matching 12 bases. Germline CDR1 reads SGHRS; CDR2 reads YFSETQ. V was pared by 4 bases and J by 8 bases, with 12 bases of the junction left unmatched. The CDR3 consists of 16 residues. The CDR3 DNA sequence: TGCGCCAGCAGCCCGGGGACAGGGGGCGGTCTCCTCGGCTACACCTTC. Its protein is CASSPGTGGGLLGYTF.

The V call is TRBV6-5, the J call TRBJ1-2; TRBD1 agrees at 10 bases. The germline CDR1 and CDR2 sequences are MNHEY and SVGAGI. The CDR3 sequence is 15 residues long. J was trimmed by 7 bases and V by 6 bases; bases with no gene match: 11. The CDR3 DNA is TGTGCCAGCAGGACTCCGGGACAGGGGCATATTGGCTACACCTTC. Its protein is CASRTPGQGHIGYTF.

The chain joins TRBV28 to TRBJ2-2; 10 bases line up with TRBD1. This CDR3 is built from 15 residues. V was pared by 6 bases and J by 4 bases, with 5 bases of the junction left unmatched. Germline CDR1 is MDHEN and CDR2 is SYDVKM. The CDR3 sequence is CASRETGGGTGELFF. The DNA of the CDR3 is TGTGCCAGCAGGGAGACAGGGGGCGGCACCGGGGAGCTGTTTTTT.

V usage is TRBV14 and J usage is TRBJ2-2; 11 nucleotides match TRBD1. Germline loops: CDR1 SGHDN, CDR2 FVKESK. The V and J ends lost 4 bases and 2 bases, in that order; junction bases with no gene match: 18. The CDR3 totals 21 residues. The DNA of the CDR3 is TGTGCCAGCAGCCCGTCACCGGGACAGGGGGTCCAAAACTACAACACCGGGGAGCTGTTTTTT. Encoded protein: CASSPSPGQGVQNYNTGELFF. The complete variable domain, with remaining parts taken from reference TRBV14 and TRBJ2-2, reads EAGVTQFPSHSVIEKGQTVTLRCDPISGHDNLYWYRRVMGKEIKFLLHFVKESKQDESGMPNNRFLAERTGGTYSTLKVQPAELEDSGVYFCASSPSPGQGVQNYNTGELFFGEGSRLTVL.

The chain joins TRBV7-6 to TRBJ2-5, with D perhaps TRBD1 (6 bases). Trimming took off 2 bases at V and 3 bases at J, with 13 bases between the two ends. CDR1 SGHVS and CDR2 FNYEAQ come from the germline V gene. The CDR3 is made up of 15 amino acids. The CDR3 DNA follows: TGTGCCAGCAGCTTATCAGGGGACAATAAAGAGACCCAGTACTTC. Translating it yields CASSLSGDNKETQYF.

The V gene is TRBV4-3, the J gene TRBJ1-2; D is undetermined. CDR3 length: 17 amino acids. Per germline, CDR1 LGHNA and CDR2 YSLEER. Trimming stripped 0 bases from V and 4 bases from J, with 18 bases between. The CDR3 here is CASSQDFPSANLYGYTF. In DNA, the CDR3 is TGCGCCAGCAGCCAAGATTTTCCCTCAGCGAACCTCTATGGCTACACCTTC.

The chain couples TRBV7-2 to TRBJ2-6, with D perhaps matching TRBD1 (6 bases). The germline V gene encodes CDR1 SGHTA and CDR2 FQGNSA. Trimming stripped 5 bases from V and 2 bases from J, with 10 bases between. The CDR3 covers 15 residues. The CDR3 region has the DNA TGTGCCAGCAGCCCCGAGGGGGCTGGGGCCAACGTCCTGACTTTC. Its protein product is CASSPEGAGANVLTF.

CDR3 sequence (DNA): TGTGCCAGCAGTTACCCGCTTAAAGAGGGGGGGGGCACCCCCTACGAGCAGTACTTC. Its translation is CASSYPLKEGGGTPYEQYF. V gene TRBV6-2 or TRBV6-3 combines with J gene TRBJ2-7, with D perhaps TRBD2 (7 bases). This CDR3 comprises 19 residues. Germline V gene lookup returns CDR1 MNHEY and CDR2 SVGEGT. With 2 bases removed from V and 2 bases from J, the gap between germline ends came to 25 bases.

V usage is TRBV28 and J usage is TRBJ2-7; D may be TRBD1 (6 bases). The CDR3 contains 14 residues. V shed 6 bases and J shed 4 bases, with 16 bases lying between them. Germline V gene sequence: CDR1 MDHEN, CDR2 SYDVKM. The chain's CDR3 is CASSPTGRGYEQYF. The CDR3 nucleotides read TGTGCCAGCAGCCCCACAGGGCGCGGGTACGAGCAGTACTTC.

This clone appeared a single time. In DNA form, the CDR3 reads TGTGCCAGCTCAGACAACAGGGTAGGTTCCTACGAGCAGTACTTC. This sequence encodes CASSDNRVGSYEQYF. The J gene is TRBJ2-7, the V gene TRBV18; tentative D call: TRBD1 (6 bases). CDR1 and CDR2 from the germline V gene are KGHSH and LQKENI. V was cut by 5 bases and J by 1 base, with 15 bases left in between. This CDR3 region has 15 residues.

The chain carries TRBV4-3 and TRBJ1-5; D remains unclear. V was pared by 0 bases and J by 3 bases, with 15 bases between. In germline, CDR1 is LGHNA, CDR2 YSLEER. The CDR3 loop spans 17 amino acids. CDR3 coding DNA: TGCGCCAGCAGCCAAGATCTTGGGCAGGCAATCAATCAGCCCCAGCATTTT. Its protein product is CASSQDLGQAINQPQHF.

The J gene is TRBJ1-1, the V gene TRBV28; 10 bases fit TRBD1. Trimming at V came to 5 bases and at J to 10 bases, leaving 16 bases not matched to a gene. The CDR3 runs to 16 residues. Per germline, CDR1 MDHEN and CDR2 SYDVKM. In DNA, the CDR3 is TGTGCCAGCAGTCCCTTAGGGACAGGGGAGGGGTGGGGAGCTTTCTTT. Amino acid sequence: CASSPLGTGEGWGAFF.

In this sample, this clone turned up a few times. V is TRBV6-5 and J is TRBJ1-6, with TRBD1 identical over 7 bases. The V gene end was trimmed by 1 base and the J gene end by 10 bases; junction bases not matched to a gene: 7. The CDR3 runs 15 residues. The germline V gene has CDR1 MNHEY and CDR2 SVGAGI. The CDR3 region has the DNA TGTGCCAGCAGTTACTGGCAGGGGGGAGGATCACCCCTCCACTTT. Protein sequence: CASSYWQGGGSPLHF.

The chain carries TRBV10-3 and TRBJ2-2; TRBD1 matches at 7 bases. This CDR3 region has 14 residues. The germline V gene has CDR1 ENHRY and CDR2 SYGVKD. Germline trimming cut 11 bases from V and 0 bases from J; bases unmatched to any gene: 6. CDR3 amino acids: CASTGTANTGELFF. CDR3 nucleotides: TGTGCCTCAACCGGGACAGCGAACACCGGGGAGCTGTTTTTT.

The chain links TRBV30 to TRBJ1-1; D is unclear. Trimming left V 2 bases short and J 0 bases short, with 10 bases between. The CDR3 is 14 amino acids. Germline values: CDR1 GTSNPN, CDR2 SVGIG (reference sequence). Here the CDR3 reads CAWSHGGLNTEAFF. Here the CDR3 DNA reads TGTGCCTGGAGTCACGGAGGCCTGAACACTGAAGCTTTCTTT.

V and J are TRBV28 and TRBJ2-1; D possibly corresponds to TRBD2 (7 bases). Trimming cost V 4 bases and J 7 bases, with 20 bases left between them. The CDR3 loop spans 16 amino acids. Germline values: CDR1 MDHEN, CDR2 SYDVKM. CDR3 sequence (DNA): TGTGCCAGCAGTTACTTTTTCGGGGGGCCTTGGAATGAGCAGTTCTTC. It yields the protein CASSYFFGGPWNEQFF.

The chain couples TRBV6-2 or TRBV6-3 to TRBJ1-2; TRBD1 might be the D (6 bases). Germline V gene sequence: CDR1 MNHEY, CDR2 SVGEGT. The CDR3 consists of 13 residues. The ends were cut back, 0 bases at V and 4 bases at J, with 6 bases in the middle. Written as DNA, the CDR3 is TGTGCCAGCAGTTACTCAGGGGGCTATGGCTACACCTTC. This encodes CASSYSGGYGYTF.

This chain joins TRBV7-9 and TRBJ2-3; D ambiguous. Germline CDR1 is SEHNR and CDR2 is FQNEAQ (reference sequence). V lost 3 bases and J 6 bases, leaving 13 bases between the germline ends. CDR3 length equals 14 residues. CDR3 in amino acids: CASSLELYLDTQYF. CDR3 coding DNA: TGTGCCAGCAGCTTGGAGTTGTACCTTGATACGCAGTATTTT.

This clone appeared once. V usage is TRBV11-2 and J usage is TRBJ2-1, with 10 bases matching TRBD2. The CDR3 has 15 residues. Germline lookup yields CDR1 SGHAT and CDR2 FQNNGV. Trimming at V came to 5 bases and at J to 5 bases, leaving 6 bases not matched to a gene. DNA for the CDR3: TGTGCCAGCAGCCCACTAGCGGGAACCAACAATGAGCAGTTCTTC. It encodes CASSPLAGTNNEQFF.

This clone turned up a few times. The rearrangement joins TRBV4-1 to TRBJ2-1; tentatively, D is TRBD2 (6 bases). The germline V and J ends were trimmed by 1 base and 0 bases, with 28 bases remaining between them. The CDR3 has 22 residues. The germline V gene encodes CDR1 MGHRA and CDR2 YSYEKL. CDR3 DNA sequence: TGCGCCAGCAGCCAAGCGGAGTTGAGTGATAGCGGAGGCCTCAGCTCCTACAATGAGCAGTTCTTC. Amino acids: CASSQAELSDSGGLSSYNEQFF.

This clone came up a few times. V usage is TRBV12-3 or TRBV12-4 and J usage is TRBJ1-5, with D unresolved. Trimming removed 6 bases from V and 12 bases from J, with 12 bases in between. CDR3 size: 11 residues. In DNA form, the CDR3 reads TGTGCCAGCAGCCGGGCGGGAGACCAGCATTTT. The encoded protein is CASSRAGDQHF.

The chain combines TRBV13 with TRBJ2-1; 7 positions agree with TRBD2. The CDR3 spans 16 residues. Germline V CDR1 and CDR2: PRHDT, FYEKMQ (reference sequence). With 4 bases clipped from V and 7 bases from J, the junction kept 13 bases outside the gene matches. The CDR3 DNA reads as TGTGCCAGCAGCTACAAACCCCCTAGAGCGGGAAATGAGCAGTTCTTC. It specifies CASSYKPPRAGNEQFF.

V is TRBV18 and J is TRBJ2-1; 9 bases match TRBD2. Germline trimming cut 5 bases from V and 5 bases from J; bases unmatched to any gene: 4. CDR1 and CDR2 (germline): KGHSH, LQKENI. This CDR3 spans 14 amino acids. The CDR3 reads CASSSGLANNEQFF. CDR3 DNA sequence: TGTGCCAGCTCATCGGGACTAGCAAACAATGAGCAGTTCTTC. The whole variable domain, filled in from reference TRBV18 and TRBJ2-1, reads NAGVMQNPRHLVRRRGQEARLRCSPMKGHSHVYWYRQLPEEGLKFMVYLQKENIIDESGMPKERFSAEFPKEGPSILRIQQVVRGDSAAYFCASSSGLANNEQFFGPGTRLTVL.

The chain recombines TRBV6-4 with TRBJ1-4; D gene ambiguous. CDR1 MRHNA and CDR2 SNTAGT come from the germline V gene. With 8 bases removed from V and 7 bases from J, the gap between germline ends came to 20 bases. The length of the CDR3 is 15 residues. CDR3: CASSPNFGEGEKLFF. The CDR3 DNA follows: TGTGCCAGCTCCCCCAACTTTGGGGAGGGTGAAAAACTGTTTTTT.